These T cell receptor beta chains were read from a single sample in a study of response to subunit inactivated influenza vaccine. TCRdb reprocessed the RT-PCR reads with MiXCR, giving one entry per CDR3 protein. The data show 450,000 to 700,000 distinct CDR3 sequences, 12% to 15% seen once. The sample here was PBMCs from blood, taken about 11 days after vaccination. The receptors shown here come from a man aged 45 to 65 who received an inactivated influenza vaccine. The CDR3 runs from the conserved cysteine through the conserved F or W. D genes are given only for firm matches. Expanded clones are given a class, and other clones once, few, many or no size at all.

TRBJ1-2 TRBV7-2 few - CASSLFQVNYGYTF TGTGCCAGCAGCTTATTTCAGGTTAACTATGGCTACACCTTC
TRBJ1-1 TRBV29-1 few - CSVGGAVAEAFF TGCAGCGTTGGGGGGGCGGTGGCTGAAGCTTTCTTT
TRBJ2-7 TRBV2 - TRBD2 CASINEAGVGEQYF TGTGCCAGCATAAATGAGGCGGGAGTCGGCGAGCAGTACTTC
TRBJ1-5 TRBV9 - - CASSEGGGAGNQPQHF TGTGCCAGCAGCGAGGGGGGAGGGGCAGGGAATCAGCCCCAGCATTTT
TRBJ2-5 TRBV2 - - CASREDSSYQETQYF TGTGCCAGCAGAGAGGACAGCTCGTACCAAGAGACCCAGTACTTC
TRBJ1-1 TRBV6-1 - - CASSPIGGHTEAFF TGTGCCAGCAGTCCCATAGGGGGGCACACTGAAGCTTTCTTT
TRBJ2-5 TRBV5-4 few - CASSLWVAGGETQYF TGTGCCAGCAGCTTGTGGGTAGCCGGGGGAGAGACCCAGTACTTC
TRBJ2-5 TRBV30 many TRBD2 CAWSVGLAEQETQYF TGTGCCTGGAGTGTCGGCCTAGCGGAACAAGAGACCCAGTACTTC
TRBJ2-7 TRBV7-2 - - CASSLGVSEQYF TGTGCCAGCAGCCTGGGGGTCTCCGAGCAGTACTTC
TRBJ2-3 TRBV19 few TRBD2 CASSISASGGPDTQYF TGTGCCAGTAGTATAAGCGCTAGCGGGGGCCCCGATACGCAGTATTTT
TRBJ2-3 TRBV29-1 - - CSVGLTTDTQYF TGCAGCGTTGGACTAACCACAGATACGCAGTATTTT
TRBJ2-7 TRBV28 many - CASSVPPHEQYF TGTGCCAGCAGTGTGCCTCCCCACGAGCAGTACTTC
TRBJ2-1 TRBV12-3/TRBV12-4 few TRBD2 CASSRLAGGRDGQFF TGTGCCAGCAGTAGGTTGGCGGGGGGCAGAGATGGGCAGTTCTTC
TRBJ2-6 TRBV6-1 few - CASSRGFSGANVLTF TGTGCCAGCAGTCGGGGCTTCTCTGGGGCCAACGTCCTGACTTTC
TRBJ1-6 TRBV18 - TRBD1 CASSGGQGASPLHF TGTGCCAGCTCAGGGGGACAGGGGGCTTCACCCCTCCACTTT
TRBJ1-1 TRBV11-2 few - CASSALAGAGTEAFF TGTGCCAGCAGCGCCTTGGCGGGGGCGGGCACTGAAGCTTTCTTT
TRBJ2-3 TRBV20-1 few TRBD2 CSASGSAGGLADTQYF TGCAGTGCTAGCGGTTCAGCGGGGGGGCTCGCAGATACGCAGTATTTT
TRBJ2-5 TRBV4-3 - TRBD1 CASSQDQGQGMTQYF TGCGCCAGCAGCCAAGACCAGGGACAGGGTATGACCCAGTACTTC
TRBJ1-1 TRBV12-3/TRBV12-4 few TRBD1 CASSLIGGQGRAFF TGTGCCAGCAGTTTAATTGGAGGACAGGGTCGAGCTTTCTTT
TRBJ2-2 TRBV10-3 - - CAISDPTWFDTGELFF TGTGCCATCAGTGACCCCACCTGGTTCGACACCGGGGAGCTGTTTTTT
TRBJ2-5 TRBV7-9 many TRBD1 CASSLRQGTDETQYF TGTGCCAGCAGCCTTAGACAGGGGACGGATGAGACCCAGTACTTC
TRBJ2-7 TRBV5-1 few - CASSYYYRSSSSYEQYF TGCGCCAGCAGCTACTACTACAGGTCTTCAAGCTCCTACGAGCAGTACTTC
TRBJ2-1 TRBV28 many - CASSSLPVSGRVDEQFF TGTGCCAGCAGTTCCCTACCGGTGAGCGGGCGTGTAGATGAGCAGTTCTTC
TRBJ2-7 TRBV11-2 few TRBD2 CASSLSGGYSYEQYF TGTGCCAGCAGTTTGAGCGGGGGCTACTCCTACGAGCAGTACTTC
TRBJ1-1 TRBV6-2/TRBV6-3 many - CASSYPGLSNTEAFF TGTGCCAGCAGTTACCCCGGACTCTCGAACACTGAAGCTTTCTTT
TRBJ2-1 TRBV20-1 few TRBD2 CSARDRVRGLVFGEQFF TGCAGTGCTAGAGATCGGGTTCGGGGACTAGTCTTCGGTGAGCAGTTCTTC
TRBJ1-2 TRBV6-2/TRBV6-3 - TRBD1 CAGRTGGHGYTF TGTGCCGGACGGACAGGGGGGCATGGCTACACCTTC
TRBJ1-6 TRBV14 many - CASRPPGDGSPLHF TGTGCCAGCAGACCCCCGGGAGACGGCTCACCCCTCCACTTT